This TCR beta chain derives from a study of siplizumab effects on memory and regulatory T cells (dated by TCRdb to between 2018 and 2020). For the study in its entirety: The study examined how the anti-CD2 antibody siplizumab affects alloreactive T-cell subsets in allogeneic mixed lymphocyte reactions built from human PBMCs.

What the work shows at the level of the full study, not this receptor alone: Among mappable alloreactive CD4+ clones, an average Treg-derived fraction of over 60% was observed with siplizumab, compared with roughly 28% in control reactions. Siplizumab significantly lowered the cumulative frequency of alloreactive sequences that could be traced to unstimulated CD4+ memory T cells. About 75-96% of proliferating CD4+ or CD8+ clones could not be given a naive or memory phenotype. The suppressive function of proliferating Tregs from siplizumab cultures was not functionally confirmed. Because sequences below about 10^-5 frequency were poorly captured, only a minor fraction of alloreactive clones could be mapped to unstimulated subsets. Greater diversity appeared to be present in unstimulated naive T cells than in memory T cells, and a substantial contribution to the alloresponse seemed to be made by naive cells.

On this clone itself: It lacks a known antigen. The input lacks base qualities; no much larger clone sits a single base away.

Libraries were prepared through the immunoSEQ multiplex PCR assay. About 10^5 TCR templates per sample were assayed by the deep sequencing platform. Genomic DNA extracted from sorted T cells was used for TCRbeta CDR3 sequencing. The paper's processing steps were these. Clonal analysis of TCRbeta CDR3 data was done in the R programming language. Alloreactive CD4+ and CD8+ clones were defined by comparing unstimulated samples with post-reaction CFSE-low samples. Regulatory or non-regulatory origin was assigned to alloreactive CD4+ clones by matching of sequences to sorted unstimulated Treg and non-Treg repertoires. What TCRdb holds here is the immuneACCESS table cut down to in-frame rearrangements. Part of the clones is not present; checked against another copy, under half of the missing clones reflect an unresolved V gene, and the others are unexplained. Clonal size and the V and J genes are those of that table, whereas D and trimming came from the DNA. Within this sample are fewer than 120,000 clones, with over 85% of them counted one time only. Under 1.5% of the sample is in the top ten clones.

Sorted unstimulated T cells and proliferating T cells recovered from mixed lymphocyte reactions were subjected to TCRbeta CDR3 sequencing. Fresh whole blood from more than 8 HLA-typed healthy donors was used as the source from which PBMCs were isolated. The TCR sequence derives from a human donor in good health. The sequencing sample was made of CD4+ T cells sorted from blood.

The CDR3 region has the sequence CASSLGLGVYEQYF. The nucleotides are TGTGCCAGCAGCTTGGGTCTTGGGGTATACGAGCAGTACTTC. The chain joins TRBV7-2 to TRBJ2-7, with the D gene not clear enough to name. The germline V gene provides CDR1 SGHTA and CDR2 FQGNSA. Measured from the cysteine to the phenylalanine, the CDR3 is 14 residues long. CDR3 DNA only is kept here, 42 bases in frame from base 1. A distance of 13 bases separates the germline ends of V and J, which lose 3 bases and 4 bases respectively.